Sequencing of this T cell receptor beta chain was carried out in a study of blood T cell repertoires in COVID-19. As for the study in general: Sites across the United States, Italy and Spain contributed samples from acute and convalescent COVID-19. In each case, the material was cDNA or gDNA derived from T cells, B-cell-depleted T cells, or PBMCs.

Per the original data handling: The authors estimated nucleated cell counts from reference gene primer amplification. The data were produced by immunoSEQ multiplex PCR, yet TCRdb's version contains in-frame clones alone and is incomplete. V and J calls plus clone size are reproduced from that table; the DNA served to infer D and trimming. The data hold approximately 200,000 clones, with about 85% observed a single time. Cohort 3 donors were reported recovered after two negative PCRs, clearance, or symptom resolution. The V gene's germline CDR1 is SGDLS and CDR2 YYNGEE. The CDR3 consists of 15 residues. V gave up 3 bases and J gave up 2 bases, with 13 bases separating them.

The chain is built from TRBV9 and TRBJ2-3, with D uncertain. Input material: PBMCs or T cells enriched from blood (not recorded which). The TCR originated in a man aged 25-40 years who had recovered from COVID-19. DNA of the CDR3: TGTGCCAGCAGCGACCGACGGAGTCTCACAGATACGCAGTATTTT. Residues: CASSDRRSLTDTQYF.